This T cell receptor (beta chain) is from a study of cytomegalovirus exposure and HLA in healthy donors. The CDR3 length is 12 residues. Trimming took off 8 bases at V and 0 bases at J, with 5 bases between the two ends. In germline, CDR1 is SGHAT, CDR2 FQNNGV. The method was immunoSEQ multiplex PCR; TCRdb's version includes in-frame clones alone and lacks a portion of them. The sample records some 350,000 clones, about nine tenths being singletons. The sample was PBMCs. V usage is TRBV11-2 and J usage is TRBJ1-3; D uncertain. The sequence derives from a woman aged 25 to 39 in good health and CMV-seropositive. CDR3: CASGISGNTIYF. CDR3 sequence (DNA): TGTGCCAGCGGGATCTCTGGAAACACCATATATTTT.